Sequencing of this T cell receptor (beta chain) was carried out in a study of T cells in Graves' hyperthyroidism and ophthalmopathy. Notes on the study in general: Within blood appeared most thyroid clonotypes that had expanded above 0.001. The model forecast ophthalmopathy, anticipating it by a median approximately 7 months before onset.

RNA transcripts were the template for amplifying TCR beta CDR3 regions. HTBI primers were employed in a first-round RT-PCR of the TCR CDR3. TCRdb ran MiXCR on the multiplex PCR reads and lists one entry per CDR3 protein. Among approximately 400,000 distinct CDR3 sequences listed, roughly 14% were seen once. This clonotype was counted ten times or more. Antigen: not known. Deletions cut 1 base from V and 0 bases from J, with 9 bases between. The CDR3 consists of 15 residues. CDR1 is KGHSH and CDR2 is LQKENI in the germline V gene. The TCR comes from a woman aged 18-30 years with Graves' hyperthyroidism. The sample was blood. This sequence joins TRBV18 and TRBJ1-2; D not certain. In DNA form, the CDR3 reads TGTGCCAGCTCACCACAGGCAGTCCCTAACTATGGCTACACCTTC. It codes for CASSPQAVPNYGYTF. The complete variable domain, with remaining parts taken from reference TRBV18 and TRBJ1-2, reads NAGVMQNPRHLVRRRGQEARLRCSPMKGHSHVYWYRQLPEEGLKFMVYLQKENIIDESGMPKERFSAEFPKEGPSILRIQQVVRGDSAAYFCASSPQAVPNYGYTFGSGTRLTVV.